This T cell receptor beta chain was captured by sequencing in a study of blood T cell repertoires in COVID-19. Study at large: Material from acute and convalescent COVID-19 was sourced from the United States, Italy and Spain. Sources were T cells, B-cell-depleted T cells, or PBMCs; the material itself was cDNA or gDNA.

In the original workflow: Amplifying reference gene primers gave estimates of nucleated cell counts. Assay used: immunoSEQ multiplex PCR; TCRdb lists only in-frame clones, some missing. V and J calls plus clone size are reproduced from that table; the DNA served to infer D and trimming. Found here are roughly 500,000 clones, around 89% of them singletons; the top ten hold 1.5% to 2%. CDR3 length equals 17 residues. Germline V CDR1 and CDR2: SGHTA, FQGNSA. V was pared by 5 bases and J by 2 bases, with 11 bases of the junction left unmatched. This TCR derives from a woman aged 40 to 50 who had recovered from COVID-19. What was sequenced was PBMCs or T cells enriched from blood (not recorded which). The V gene is TRBV7-2, the J gene TRBJ2-3, with TRBD2 identical over 9 bases. CDR3 DNA sequence: TGTGCCAGCAGCCCGGGGACTAGCCGCTACCCCACAGATACGCAGTATTTT. This encodes CASSPGTSRYPTDTQYF.